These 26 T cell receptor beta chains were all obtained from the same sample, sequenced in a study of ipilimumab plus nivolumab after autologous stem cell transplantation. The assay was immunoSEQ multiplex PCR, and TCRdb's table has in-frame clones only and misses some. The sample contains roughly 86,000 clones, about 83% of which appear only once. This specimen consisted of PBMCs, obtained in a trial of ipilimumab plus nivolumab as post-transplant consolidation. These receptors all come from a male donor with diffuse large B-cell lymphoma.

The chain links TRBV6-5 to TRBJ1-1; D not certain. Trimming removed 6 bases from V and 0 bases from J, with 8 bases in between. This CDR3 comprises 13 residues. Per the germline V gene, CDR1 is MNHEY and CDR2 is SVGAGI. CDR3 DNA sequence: TGTGCCAGCAGCGGACTAGTGAACACTGAAGCTTTCTTT. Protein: CASSGLVNTEAFF.

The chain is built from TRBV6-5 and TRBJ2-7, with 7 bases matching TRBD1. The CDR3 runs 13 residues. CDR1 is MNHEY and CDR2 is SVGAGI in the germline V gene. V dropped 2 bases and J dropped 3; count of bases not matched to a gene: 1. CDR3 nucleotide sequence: TGTGCCAGCAGTTACGACAGGGACTACGAGCAGTACTTC. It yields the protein CASSYDRDYEQYF.

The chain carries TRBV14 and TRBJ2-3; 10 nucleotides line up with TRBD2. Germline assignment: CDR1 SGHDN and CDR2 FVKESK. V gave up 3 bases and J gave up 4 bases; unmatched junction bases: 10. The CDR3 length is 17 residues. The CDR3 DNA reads TGTGCCAGCAGCCAGGACCGAGCGGGGGGGGAGTCAGATACGCAGTATTTT. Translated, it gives CASSQDRAGGESDTQYF.

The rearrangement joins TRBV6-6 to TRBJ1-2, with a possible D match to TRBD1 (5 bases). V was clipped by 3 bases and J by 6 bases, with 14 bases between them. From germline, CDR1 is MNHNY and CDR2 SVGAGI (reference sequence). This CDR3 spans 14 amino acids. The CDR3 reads CASSYQGTPDGYTF. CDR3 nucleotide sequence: TGTGCCAGCAGTTATCAGGGCACACCGGATGGCTACACCTTC.

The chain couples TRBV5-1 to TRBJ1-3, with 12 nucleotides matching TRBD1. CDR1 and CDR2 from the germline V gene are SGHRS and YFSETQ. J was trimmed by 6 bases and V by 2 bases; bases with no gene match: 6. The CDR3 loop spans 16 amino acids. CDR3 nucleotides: TGCGCCAGCAGCTTCGGGGACAGGGGGCGGGAAAACACCATATATTTT. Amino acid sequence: CASSFGDRGRENTIYF.

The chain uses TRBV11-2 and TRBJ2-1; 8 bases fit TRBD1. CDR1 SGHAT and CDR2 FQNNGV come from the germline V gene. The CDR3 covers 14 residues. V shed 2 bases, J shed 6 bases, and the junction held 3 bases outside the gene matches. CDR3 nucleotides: TGTGCCAGCAGCTTACAGGGGGCGGTCAATGAGCAGTTCTTC. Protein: CASSLQGAVNEQFF.

The CDR3 loop is CASGLVPGGSNQPQHF. The CDR3 DNA follows: TGTGCTAGTGGTTTGGTACCCGGAGGGAGCAATCAGCCCCAGCATTTT. V usage is TRBV12-5 and J usage is TRBJ1-5; D is unresolved. V lost 0 bases to trimming and J lost 1 base, with 10 bases between them. The CDR3 is 16 residues long. Germline V lookup: CDR1 LGHNT, CDR2 FRNRAP.

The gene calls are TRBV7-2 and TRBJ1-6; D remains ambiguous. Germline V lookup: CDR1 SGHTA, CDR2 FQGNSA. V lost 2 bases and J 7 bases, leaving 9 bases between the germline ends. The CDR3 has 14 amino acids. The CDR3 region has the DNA TGTGCCAGCAGCTTACCAGGAACCAATTCACCCCTCCACTTT. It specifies CASSLPGTNSPLHF.

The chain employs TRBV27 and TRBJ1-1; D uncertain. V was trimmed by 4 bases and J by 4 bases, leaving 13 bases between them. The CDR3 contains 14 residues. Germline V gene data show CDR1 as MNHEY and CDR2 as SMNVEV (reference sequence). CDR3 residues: CASSSWQDGTEAFF. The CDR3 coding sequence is TGTGCCAGCAGTTCGTGGCAGGACGGCACTGAAGCTTTCTTT.

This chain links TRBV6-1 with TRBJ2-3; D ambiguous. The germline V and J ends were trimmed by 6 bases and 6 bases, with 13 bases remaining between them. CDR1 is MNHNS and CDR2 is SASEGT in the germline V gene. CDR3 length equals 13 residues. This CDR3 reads CASSTAFTDTQYF. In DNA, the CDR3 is TGTGCCAGCAGCACAGCTTTTACCGATACGCAGTATTTT.

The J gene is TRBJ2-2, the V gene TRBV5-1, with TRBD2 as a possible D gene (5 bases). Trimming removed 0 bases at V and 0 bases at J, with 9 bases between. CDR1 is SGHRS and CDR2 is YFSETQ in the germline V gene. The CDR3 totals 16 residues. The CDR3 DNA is TGCGCCAGCAGCTTGGGGGTGCGGGCGAACACCGGGGAGCTGTTTTTT. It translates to CASSLGVRANTGELFF.

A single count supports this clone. The CDR3 region is CATRPGQGIGELFF. The CDR3 DNA reads as TGTGCCACCCGACCGGGACAGGGCATCGGGGAGCTGTTTTTT. The V gene is TRBV7-3, the J gene TRBJ2-2; TRBD1 agrees at 9 bases. This CDR3 comprises 14 residues. Germline CDR1 is SGHTA and CDR2 is FQGTGA. Trimming removed 10 bases from V and 7 bases from J; junction bases left unmatched: 10.

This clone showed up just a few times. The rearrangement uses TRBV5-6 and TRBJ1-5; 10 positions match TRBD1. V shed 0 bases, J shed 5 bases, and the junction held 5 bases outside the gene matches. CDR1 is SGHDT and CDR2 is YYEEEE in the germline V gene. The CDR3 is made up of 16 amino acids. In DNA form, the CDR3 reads TGTGCCAGCAGCTTGGGACAGGGGGCGCGTTATCAGCCCCAGCATTTT. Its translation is CASSLGQGARYQPQHF.

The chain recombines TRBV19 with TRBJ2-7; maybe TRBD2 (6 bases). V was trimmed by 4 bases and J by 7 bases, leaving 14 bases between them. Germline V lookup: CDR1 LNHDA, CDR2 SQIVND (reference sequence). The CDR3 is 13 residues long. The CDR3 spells CASSKHSGYEQYF. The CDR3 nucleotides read TGTGCCAGTAGTAAACACAGCGGGTATGAGCAGTACTTC.

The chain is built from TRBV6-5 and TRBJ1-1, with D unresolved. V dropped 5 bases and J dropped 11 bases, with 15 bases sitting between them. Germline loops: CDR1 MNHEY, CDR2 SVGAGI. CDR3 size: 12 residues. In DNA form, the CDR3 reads TGTGCCAGCAGTCCTACCCCTTCGGTCGCTTTCTTT. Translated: CASSPTPSVAFF.

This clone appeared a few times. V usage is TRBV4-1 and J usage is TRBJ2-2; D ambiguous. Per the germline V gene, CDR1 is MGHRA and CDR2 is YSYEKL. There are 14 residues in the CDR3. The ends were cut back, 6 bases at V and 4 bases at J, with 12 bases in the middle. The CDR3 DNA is TGCGCCAGCAGACCTCTTTGGCCCACCGGGGAGCTGTTTTTT. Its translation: CASRPLWPTGELFF.

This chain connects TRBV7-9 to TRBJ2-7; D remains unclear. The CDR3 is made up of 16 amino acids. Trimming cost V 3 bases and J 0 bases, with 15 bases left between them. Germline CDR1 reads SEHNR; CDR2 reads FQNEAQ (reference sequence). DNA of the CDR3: TGTGCCAGCAGCTTGGCCGCCGGGCCGAGCTCCTACGAGCAGTACTTC. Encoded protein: CASSLAAGPSSYEQYF. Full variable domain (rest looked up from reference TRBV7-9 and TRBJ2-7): DTGVSQNPRHKITKRGQNVTFRCDPISEHNRLYWYRQTLGQGPEFLTYFQNEAQLEKSRLLSDRFSAERPKGSFSTLEIQRTEQGDSAMYLCASSLAAGPSSYEQYFGPGTRLTVT.

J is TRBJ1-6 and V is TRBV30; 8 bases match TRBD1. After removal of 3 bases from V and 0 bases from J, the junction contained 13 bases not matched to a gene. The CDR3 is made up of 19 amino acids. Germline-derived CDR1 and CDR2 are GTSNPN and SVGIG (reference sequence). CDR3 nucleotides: TGTGCCTGGAGCTCCGGGACAGGCTCAGGTAGCTCCTATAATTCACCCCTCCACTTT. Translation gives CAWSSGTGSGSSYNSPLHF.

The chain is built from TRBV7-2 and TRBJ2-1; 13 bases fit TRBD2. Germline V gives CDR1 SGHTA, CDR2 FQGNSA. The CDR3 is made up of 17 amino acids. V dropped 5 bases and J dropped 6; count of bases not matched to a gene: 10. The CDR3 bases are TGTGCCAGCAGCGCACGACTAGCGGGGGGCCTCCTCAATGAGCAGTTCTTC. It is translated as CASSARLAGGLLNEQFF.

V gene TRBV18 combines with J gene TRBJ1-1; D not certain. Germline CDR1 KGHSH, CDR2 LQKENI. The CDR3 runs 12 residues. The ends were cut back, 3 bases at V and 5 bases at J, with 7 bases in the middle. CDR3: CASSPWGTEAFF. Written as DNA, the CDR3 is TGTGCCAGCTCACCCTGGGGTACTGAAGCTTTCTTT.

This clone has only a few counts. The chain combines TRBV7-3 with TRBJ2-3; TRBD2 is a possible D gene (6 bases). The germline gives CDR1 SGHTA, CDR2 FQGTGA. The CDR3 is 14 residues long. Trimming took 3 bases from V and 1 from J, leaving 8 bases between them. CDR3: CASSFGGGTDTQYF. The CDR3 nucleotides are TGTGCCAGCAGCTTTGGAGGGGGCACAGATACGCAGTATTTT.

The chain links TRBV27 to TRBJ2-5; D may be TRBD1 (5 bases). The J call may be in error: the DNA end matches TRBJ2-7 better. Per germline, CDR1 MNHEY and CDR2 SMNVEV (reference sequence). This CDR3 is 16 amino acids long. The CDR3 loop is CASSLGPPDNSYEQYF. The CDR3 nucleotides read TGTGCCAGCAGTTTGGGCCCCCCGGACAACTCCTACGAGCAGTACTTC.

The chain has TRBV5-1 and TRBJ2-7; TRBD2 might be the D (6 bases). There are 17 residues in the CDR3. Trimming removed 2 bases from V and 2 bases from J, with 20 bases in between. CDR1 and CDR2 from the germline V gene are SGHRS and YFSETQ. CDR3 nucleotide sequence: TGCGCCAGCAGCTTTCAAAGGACCTCTGGAGGGCCCTACGAGCAGTACTTC. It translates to CASSFQRTSGGPYEQYF.

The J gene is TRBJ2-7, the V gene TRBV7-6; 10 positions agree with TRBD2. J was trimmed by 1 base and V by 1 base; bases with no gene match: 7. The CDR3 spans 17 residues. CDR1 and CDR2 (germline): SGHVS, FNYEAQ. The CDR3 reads CASSLVAGGRASYEQYF. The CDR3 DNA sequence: TGTGCCAGCAGCTTAGTAGCGGGGGGCCGAGCTTCCTACGAGCAGTACTTC.

The DNA for the CDR3 is TGTGCCAGCAGCTTAGCGGGGGGCTGGACAGATACGCAGTATTTT. Translated, it gives CASSLAGGWTDTQYF. V and J are TRBV7-2 and TRBJ2-3; D tentatively fits TRBD1 or TRBD2 (6 bases each). Germline V gives CDR1 SGHTA, CDR2 FQGNSA. The CDR3 has 15 amino acids. Trimming took off 0 bases at V and 3 bases at J, with 10 bases between the two ends.

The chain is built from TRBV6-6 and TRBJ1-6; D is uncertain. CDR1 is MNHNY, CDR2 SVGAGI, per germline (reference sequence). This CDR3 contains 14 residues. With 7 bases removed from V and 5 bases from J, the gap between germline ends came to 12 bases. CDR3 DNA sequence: TGTGCCAGCACCCTATATGGGAATAATTCACCCCTCCACTTT. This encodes CASTLYGNNSPLHF.